This entry concerns a single TCR beta chain. The sample comes from a study of CD8+ T cells in alopecia areata. Study details: Patients remained on tofacitinib for 6 to 18 months and then went 6 months without it.

V was pared by 4 bases and J by 2 bases, with 9 bases between. The CDR3 length is 12 residues. Germline CDR1 is SQVTM and CDR2 is ANQGSEA. Alopecia areata patients had lesional scalp punch biopsies and peripheral blood taken from them. It was cDNA, reverse transcribed from extracted RNA, that served as the sequencing template. Profiling relied on immunoSEQ multiplex PCR, and the TCRdb table lists in-frame clones only, not all of them. The sample lists about 190,000 clones, about 63% occurring once. The sequence was obtained from a human donor with alopecia areata. This specimen was CD4+ T cells sorted from blood, taken at week 0. The genes are TRBV29-1 and TRBJ2-7; a possible D gene is TRBD2 (6 bases). CDR3 bases: TGCAGCGTTGGGGGGGACCCCTACGAGCAGTACTTC. Amino acid sequence: CSVGGDPYEQYF.